The 8 T cell receptor beta chains reported below all come from one sample, sequenced in a study of T cell repertoires in cytomegalovirus infection. TCRdb recomputed calls from the reads with MiXCR, one row per CDR3 protein. The sample has about 97,000 distinct CDR3 sequences; more than 15% are singletons. Sequencing input: PBMCs. The receptors derive from a human donor in good health (CMV status not recorded). Some clones in this sample may be carry-over from other donors' samples.

This clonotype has only a few counts. This chain uses TRBV2 with TRBJ1-2, with D maybe TRBD1 (5 bases). Germline V gives CDR1 SNHLY, CDR2 FYNNEI. The CDR3 has 13 amino acids. V lost 2 bases to trimming and J lost 8 bases, with 12 bases between them. The CDR3 DNA reads TGTGCCAGCAGTGAAAGGGGATGGGGAGGCTACACCTTC. It is translated as CASSERGWGGYTF.

Comments on this clonotype: Since a much larger clone is just one base distant, this may be a read error. The chain has TRBV7-2 and TRBJ2-1; 8 bases map to TRBD2. The CDR3 is made up of 16 amino acids. Germline-derived CDR1 and CDR2 are SGHTA and FQGNSA. J was trimmed by 3 bases and V by 2 bases; bases with no gene match: 6. The CDR3 spells CASSLLSGGGYNEQFF. The CDR3 coding sequence is TGTGCCAGCAGCTTATTATCCGGGGGGGGCTACAATGAGCAGTTCTTC.

The chain couples TRBV6-2 or TRBV6-3 to TRBJ2-1, with D possibly TRBD2 on 7 matching bases. The V gene's germline CDR1 is MNHEY and CDR2 SVGEGT. The CDR3 is 13 amino acids. V was shortened by 2 bases and J by 9 bases, with 11 bases between the two germline ends. CDR3 sequence (DNA): TGTGCCAGCAGTTACGGGGGGGCTGTTGAGCAGTTCTTC. Amino acid sequence: CASSYGGAVEQFF.

The sample holds many counts of this clonotype. The chain has TRBV7-8 and TRBJ2-3; maybe TRBD2 (6 bases). This CDR3 contains 15 residues. V was shortened by 7 bases and J by 0 bases, with 14 bases between the two germline ends. CDR1 SGHVS and CDR2 FQNEAQ come from the germline V gene. The CDR3: CASTPRDSSTDTQYF. In nucleotides, the CDR3 is TGTGCCAGCACCCCGCGGGATTCTAGCACAGATACGCAGTATTTT. Based on the CDR3 plus reference TRBV7-8 and TRBJ2-3, the full variable domain is GAGVSQSPRYKVAKRGQDVALRCDPISGHVSLFWYQQALGQGPEFLTYFQNEAQLDKSGLPSDRFFAERPEGSVSTLKIQRTQQEDSAVYLCASTPRDSSTDTQYFGPGTRLTVL.

The rearrangement uses TRBV6-2 or TRBV6-3 and TRBJ2-4; the D is unclear. The CDR3 is 15 residues long. The germline CDR1 and CDR2 sequences are MNHEY and SVGEGT. Between the trimmed V and J ends, which lost 7 bases and 6 bases, there was a span of 19 bases. The CDR3 loop is CASTTPSGFGNIQYF. CDR3 bases: TGTGCCAGCACTACACCCAGTGGATTCGGAAACATTCAGTACTTC.

This sequence joins TRBV29-1 and TRBJ2-2; 10 bases line up with TRBD2. The CDR3 loop spans 14 amino acids. The ends lost 7 bases at V and 1 base at J; junction bases unmatched: 3. In germline, CDR1 is SQVTM, CDR2 ANQGSEA. The CDR3 spells CSARLAGNTGELFF. The CDR3 bases are TGCAGCGCCCGACTAGCGGGGAACACCGGGGAGCTGTTTTTT.

The gene calls are TRBV5-1 and TRBJ1-1, with unresolved D. CDR1 SGHRS and CDR2 YFSETQ come from the germline V gene. CDR3 length: 14 residues. V was cut by 8 bases and J by 0 bases, with 14 bases left in between. CDR3 protein: CASQLGPLNTEAFF. CDR3 bases: TGCGCCAGTCAGCTTGGACCGTTGAACACTGAAGCTTTCTTT.

There are a few counts of this clonotype. The chain employs TRBV7-6 and TRBJ1-1, with D perhaps matching TRBD1 (5 bases). The CDR3 has 12 residues. The germline V gene has CDR1 SGHVS and CDR2 FNYEAQ. CDR3 bases: TGTGCAGTAGGGGCGCAGGGCACTGAAGCTTTCTTT. Protein: CAVGAQGTEAFF.